A single sample gave rise to the 7 T cell receptor beta chains below, sequenced in a study of T cells in localized non-small cell lung cancer. Libraries were prepared by immunoSEQ multiplex PCR; TCRdb keeps only in-frame clonotypes and omits some of them. Among roughly 71,000 clones, roughly nine tenths were seen once, and the ten largest hold just over 20%. Sample: peripheral blood, taken before any cancer treatment. Receptors were obtained from a male donor aged 60 or over with stage III squamous cell lung carcinoma.

The chain joins TRBV5-5 to TRBJ2-5; D not resolved. The CDR3 extends over 14 amino acids. Germline CDR1 is SGHKS and CDR2 is YYEKEE (reference sequence). Trimming took off 4 bases at V and 5 bases at J, with 15 bases between the two ends. The CDR3 bases are TGTGCCAGCAGCCCCCTCGGCCTCGGGGAGACCCAGTACTTC. Translated: CASSPLGLGETQYF.

This chain uses TRBV4-1 with TRBJ2-5; D call uncertain. Trimming took off 5 bases at V and 0 bases at J, with 13 bases between the two ends. The germline CDR1 and CDR2 sequences are MGHRA and YSYEKL. The CDR3 covers 15 residues. The CDR3 DNA reads TGCGCCAGCAGCTGGGGATACCAGTACCAAGAGACCCAGTACTTC. Its protein product is CASSWGYQYQETQYF.

V gene TRBV2 combines with J gene TRBJ1-5; D is unresolved. V lost 5 bases to trimming and J lost 0 bases, with 11 bases between them. Germline CDR1 reads SNHLY; CDR2 reads FYNNEI. The CDR3 contains 15 residues. This CDR3 reads CASSQEEVSNQPQHF. Here the CDR3 DNA reads TGTGCCAGCAGTCAGGAGGAGGTTAGCAATCAGCCCCAGCATTTT.

This clone was detected only once. The gene calls are TRBV30 and TRBJ2-5, with TRBD1 identical over 8 bases. Germline V gives CDR1 GTSNPN, CDR2 SVGIG (reference sequence). After removal of 1 base from V and 1 base from J, the junction contained 5 bases not matched to a gene. The CDR3 has 15 residues. CDR3 protein: CAWSEDRAVQETQYF. CDR3 nucleotide sequence: TGTGCCTGGAGTGAGGACAGGGCGGTCCAAGAGACCCAGTACTTC.

The chain has TRBV15 and TRBJ2-7; the D gene is possibly TRBD2 (6 bases). CDR3 length: 18 residues. Germline loops: CDR1 LNHNV, CDR2 YYDKDF (reference sequence). V dropped 0 bases and J dropped 3 bases, with 21 bases sitting between them. CDR3 amino acids: CATSRDGGRGNLIYEQYF. The CDR3 coding sequence is TGTGCCACCAGCAGAGATGGTGGCCGGGGGAATCTCATCTACGAGCAGTACTTC.

This chain links TRBV5-1 with TRBJ2-6; no clear D gene. The germline V gene encodes CDR1 SGHRS and CDR2 YFSETQ. This CDR3 is built from 15 residues. Trimming took 0 bases from V and 0 from J, leaving 4 bases between them. The CDR3 DNA is TGCGCCAGCAGCTTGGACGGCTCTGGGGCCAACGTCCTGACTTTC. This encodes CASSLDGSGANVLTF.

The chain joins TRBV5-1 to TRBJ1-6; D perhaps matches TRBD1 (5 bases). Germline V gene lookup returns CDR1 SGHRS and CDR2 YFSETQ. The CDR3 runs 15 residues. Trimming removed 6 bases at V and 12 bases at J, with 22 bases between. The CDR3 nucleotides read TGCGCCAGCACCCTCACGGGGGAATCAGGCCAACCCCTCCACTTT. Its translation: CASTLTGESGQPLHF.